This T cell receptor (beta chain) was sequenced during a study of cytomegalovirus exposure and HLA in healthy donors. The PCR contained 60 Vbeta and 13 Jbeta primers. Data came from immunoSEQ multiplex PCR; TCRdb stores just in-frame clones and leaves some out. The sample has about 160,000 clones, 82% seen once; the top ten hold around 1.5%. V lost 2 bases, J lost 0 bases, and 7 bases lay in between. The CDR3 is 13 residues long. Germline V gene sequence: CDR1 GTSNPN, CDR2 SVGIG (reference sequence). In this sample, this clone turned up a few times. V is TRBV30 and J is TRBJ1-1; D unclear. This receptor was obtained from a girl aged 5 to 17 in good health and CMV-seropositive. The sample taken for sequencing was PBMCs. The CDR3 sequence is CAWSPGLNTEAFF. The CDR3 nucleotides read TGTGCCTGGAGTCCGGGTTTGAACACTGAAGCTTTCTTT.